One and the same sample provided the 26 T cell receptor beta chains below, sequenced in a study of CD8+ T cells in alopecia areata. The sequencing template was cDNA reverse transcribed from extracted RNA. The protocol was immunoSEQ multiplex PCR, while the TCRdb copy is restricted to in-frame clones and leaves out a portion. This table holds over 200,000 clones, 50% to 60% found once. Here the sequenced sample was CD4+ T cells sorted from blood, taken at week 0. The receptors here all came from a human donor with alopecia areata.

This clone was seen just once. This chain links TRBV10-3 with TRBJ2-3; 8 bases match TRBD2. This CDR3 spans 14 amino acids. CDR1 ENHRY and CDR2 SYGVKD come from the germline V gene. The trim removed 6 bases at V and 0 bases at J, leaving 2 bases unmatched. The CDR3 reads CAIRTSVSTDTQYF. CDR3 in DNA: TGTGCCATCAGGACTAGCGTGAGCACAGATACGCAGTATTTT.

The chain recombines TRBV7-9 with TRBJ2-2; D is uncertain. V lost 1 base, J lost 0 bases, and 6 bases lay in between. This CDR3 comprises 15 residues. Germline V gene lookup returns CDR1 SEHNR and CDR2 FQNEAQ (reference sequence). The CDR3 bases are TGTGCCAGCAGCTTAGGGCCCACGAACACCGGGGAGCTGTTTTTT. Translating it yields CASSLGPTNTGELFF.

This chain uses TRBV30 with TRBJ1-1; D remains unclear. Germline V lookup: CDR1 GTSNPN, CDR2 SVGIG (reference sequence). Trimming cost V 6 bases and J 7 bases, with 9 bases left between them. The CDR3 runs 10 residues. The CDR3 sequence: CACARSEAFF. The CDR3 coding sequence is TGTGCCTGCGCCCGGAGTGAAGCTTTCTTT.

The V call is TRBV9, the J call TRBJ2-7; tentatively, D is TRBD2 (6 bases). From germline, CDR1 is SGDLS and CDR2 YYNGEE. The CDR3 covers 14 residues. The V gene lost 0 bases and the J gene lost 5 bases, with 12 bases spanning the gap. The CDR3 protein is CASSVGLASHEQYF. CDR3 sequence (DNA): TGTGCCAGCAGCGTAGGCCTAGCGTCCCACGAGCAGTACTTC.

This clone was seen a few times. The genes are TRBV5-1 and TRBJ2-1, with 9 bases identical to TRBD1. This CDR3 is 16 amino acids long. Germline CDR1 reads SGHRS; CDR2 reads YFSETQ. Trimming cost V 3 bases and J 7 bases; bases outside gene matches: 11. The CDR3 region has the DNA TGCGCCAGCAGCTCCCATCTGGGACAGGGTAGGAATGAGCAGTTCTTC. Translation: CASSSHLGQGRNEQFF.

The gene calls are TRBV5-1 and TRBJ2-7; the match to TRBD1 covers 7 bases. Germline V lookup: CDR1 SGHRS, CDR2 YFSETQ. This CDR3 has 15 residues. Losses at the gene ends were 0 bases for V and 4 bases for J; bases not matched to a gene: 7. In nucleotides, the CDR3 is TGCGCCAGCAGCTTGGAACCTGGGACAGTGTACGAGCAGTACTTC. Translating it yields CASSLEPGTVYEQYF.

The genes are TRBV23-1 and TRBJ1-6; 10 bases map to TRBD1. TRBV23-1 is identified as an open reading frame with a role that is uncertain. The junction had 9 bases not matched to a gene; V was cut back by 6 bases and J by 7 bases. The CDR3 loop spans 16 amino acids. CDR3 DNA: TGCGCCAGCAGGTCCCGACAGGGGGCCTTAAATTCACCCCTCCACTTT. Encoded protein: CASRSRQGALNSPLHF.

This clone came up a few times. CDR3 in DNA: TGCGCCAGCAGCTTGGGGCAGGCAGACACCATATATTTT. This gives the protein CASSLGQADTIYF. The V gene is TRBV5-1, the J gene TRBJ1-3; D is ambiguous. Trimming stripped 0 bases from V and 8 bases from J, with 9 bases between. The CDR3 sequence is 13 residues long. The germline gives CDR1 SGHRS, CDR2 YFSETQ. Looking up the rest from reference TRBV5-1 and TRBJ1-3 gives the full variable domain: KAGVTQTPRYLIKTRGQQVTLSCSPISGHRSVSWYQQTPGQGLQFLFEYFSETQRNKGNFPGRFSGRQFSNSRSEMNVSTLELGDSALYLCASSLGQADTIYFGEGSWLTVV.

The chain has TRBV9 and TRBJ2-6; D ambiguous. V gave up 0 bases and J gave up 0 bases, with 7 bases separating them. The CDR3 sequence is 16 residues long. Germline lookup yields CDR1 SGDLS and CDR2 YYNGEE. DNA for the CDR3: TGTGCCAGCAGCGTAGTCCCCGGCTCTGGGGCCAACGTCCTGACTTTC. It translates to CASSVVPGSGANVLTF.

This clone came up many times. V usage is TRBV19 and J usage is TRBJ2-3; TRBD2 agrees at 14 bases. Germline CDR1 LNHDA, CDR2 SQIVND (reference sequence). V shed 3 bases and J 4 bases; nucleotides not matched to a gene: 3. The CDR3 loop spans 16 amino acids. The CDR3 loop is CASSIGLAGGADTQYF. DNA of the CDR3: TGTGCCAGTAGTATCGGACTAGCGGGAGGTGCAGATACGCAGTATTTT.

This clone turned up a few times. The sample has other DNA sequences that encode this CDR3 too. J is TRBJ2-5 and V is TRBV30, with D unclear. V was clipped by 0 bases and J by 5 bases, with 4 bases between them. Germline V CDR1 and CDR2: GTSNPN, SVGIG (reference sequence). The length of the CDR3 is 11 residues. The CDR3 bases are TGTGCCTGGAGTGTACGGGAGACCCAGTACTTC. Translating it yields CAWSVRETQYF. Full variable domain (missing parts from reference TRBV30 and TRBJ2-5): SQTIHQWPATLVQPVGSPLSLECTVEGTSNPNLYWYRQAAGRGLQLLFYSVGIGQISSEVPQNLSASRPQDRQFILSSKKLLLSDSGFYLCAWSVRETQYFGPGTRLLVL.

J is TRBJ1-1 and V is TRBV30; D remains unclear. V lost 4 bases and J lost 3, with 21 bases in between. Germline loops: CDR1 GTSNPN, CDR2 SVGIG (reference sequence). There are 16 residues in the CDR3. Here the CDR3 DNA reads TGTGCCTGGACCCTAACGGGAGGGAGCGGATACACTGAAGCTTTCTTT. Residues: CAWTLTGGSGYTEAFF.

This sequence joins TRBV6-1 and TRBJ1-4, with D uncertain. The CDR3 spans 11 residues. V lost 4 bases to trimming and J lost 5 bases, with 2 bases between them. Germline values: CDR1 MNHNS, CDR2 SASEGT. The CDR3 DNA is TGTGCCAGCAGTGGGAATGAAAAACTGTTTTTT. This encodes CASSGNEKLFF.

The V call is TRBV7-9, the J call TRBJ2-1; 9 nucleotides match TRBD2. The CDR3 contains 16 residues. CDR1 and CDR2 (germline): SEHNR, FQNEAQ (reference sequence). The junction had 3 bases not matched to a gene; V was cut back by 3 bases and J by 0 bases. CDR3 sequence reads: CASSFNSGSSYNEQFF. As DNA, the CDR3 is TGTGCCAGCAGCTTTAATAGCGGGAGCTCCTACAATGAGCAGTTCTTC.

J is TRBJ2-1 and V is TRBV2; 10 positions match TRBD2. J was trimmed by 7 bases and V by 3 bases; bases with no gene match: 9. Germline V gene sequence: CDR1 SNHLY, CDR2 FYNNEI. This CDR3 has 16 amino acids. The CDR3 sequence: CASSDERGGRGNEQFF. CDR3 nucleotide sequence: TGTGCCAGCAGTGATGAGCGGGGGGGCCGCGGGAATGAGCAGTTCTTC.

The V and J genes are TRBV7-8 and TRBJ1-2, with TRBD1 as a possible D gene (5 bases). Germline V gene data show CDR1 as SGHVS and CDR2 as FQNEAQ. The CDR3 runs 13 residues. Trimming left V 5 bases short and J 5 bases short, with 12 bases between. The CDR3 region is CASSPPGQYGYTF. The CDR3 bases are TGTGCCAGCAGCCCGCCAGGGCAATATGGCTACACCTTC.

The genes are TRBV7-3 and TRBJ2-3; D gene uncertain. The CDR3 has 13 residues. V lost 0 bases and J 4 bases, leaving 5 bases between the germline ends. In germline, CDR1 is SGHTA, CDR2 FQGTGA. The CDR3 DNA sequence: TGTGCCAGCAGCTTAACGTTGGCAGATACGCAGTATTTT. Translated: CASSLTLADTQYF.

In its sample, this clone was seen many times. The chain employs TRBV30 and TRBJ1-4; D not certain. The V end lost 3 bases, the J end lost 8 bases, and 13 bases lay between the germline ends. This CDR3 contains 13 residues. Germline loops: CDR1 GTSNPN, CDR2 SVGIG (reference sequence). In DNA, the CDR3 is TGTGCCTGGAGCGCCGGTCCACTAGAAAAACTGTTTTTT. Translation: CAWSAGPLEKLFF.

This clone was observed once. V usage is TRBV4-2 and J usage is TRBJ2-7; D perhaps matches TRBD2 (5 bases). Germline assignment: CDR1 LGHNA and CDR2 YNFKEQ. The CDR3 contains 12 residues. V dropped 4 bases and J dropped 4 bases, with 8 bases sitting between them. The CDR3, as DNA: TGTGCCAGCAGCCCTAGCCTTTACGAGCAGTACTTC. Protein product: CASSPSLYEQYF.

This chain links TRBV2 with TRBJ1-1; D uncertain. Trimming removed 5 bases at V and 7 bases at J, with 17 bases between. Germline V gene data show CDR1 as SNHLY and CDR2 as FYNNEI. The CDR3 sequence is 14 residues long. CDR3 sequence: CASSLLGGDGEAFF. The CDR3 coding sequence is TGTGCCAGCAGTTTGCTCGGCGGGGATGGTGAAGCTTTCTTT.

The chain couples TRBV5-1 to TRBJ1-1; TRBD1 matches 7 bases. V gave up 2 bases and J gave up 5 bases; unmatched junction bases: 9. Germline CDR1 reads SGHRS; CDR2 reads YFSETQ. This CDR3 spans 15 amino acids. The CDR3 bases are TGCGCCAGCAGCTTTCAGGGACCAGGGGGGACTGAAGCTTTCTTT. It encodes CASSFQGPGGTEAFF.

The rearrangement links TRBV25-1 to TRBJ1-1; D gene uncertain. CDR1 and CDR2 from the germline V gene are MGHDK and SYGVNS. The ends were cut back, 6 bases at V and 7 bases at J, with 9 bases in the middle. This CDR3 comprises 11 residues. The CDR3 protein is CASRTHREAFF. The CDR3 nucleotides read TGTGCCAGCAGAACGCACCGTGAAGCTTTCTTT.

The chain recombines TRBV6-6 with TRBJ2-7; 10 nucleotides line up with TRBD1. Trimming removed 5 bases from V and 5 bases from J; junction bases left unmatched: 6. The germline V gene encodes CDR1 MNHNY and CDR2 SVGAGI (reference sequence). The length of the CDR3 is 14 residues. In DNA form, the CDR3 reads TGTGCCAGCAGTACAGGACAGGGGGGCGACGAGCAGTACTTC. Its protein product is CASSTGQGGDEQYF.

V and J are TRBV7-9 and TRBJ1-3; 7 bases are shared with TRBD1. This CDR3 contains 15 residues. The V segment lost 5 bases and the J segment 4 bases; nucleotides outside the gene matches: 8. Germline lookup yields CDR1 SEHNR and CDR2 FQNEAQ (reference sequence). The CDR3 DNA follows: TGTGCCAGCAGCACCTTACAGGGGAAGGGAAACACCATATATTTT. Translation gives CASSTLQGKGNTIYF.

This clone was observed once. CDR3 coding DNA: TGCAGCGTTGAATGGGGGCCCTCCGGGGGCAATGAGCAGTTCTTC. As protein: CSVEWGPSGGNEQFF. The rearrangement links TRBV29-1 to TRBJ2-1; TRBD1 or TRBD2 may be the D gene (6 bases each). V shed 2 bases and J shed 6 bases, with 17 bases lying between them. This CDR3 spans 15 amino acids. CDR1 and CDR2 from the germline V gene are SQVTM and ANQGSEA.

The count of this clone is one. The chain employs TRBV25-1 and TRBJ1-2, with D maybe TRBD1 (6 bases). The CDR3 sequence is 13 residues long. Germline V gene data show CDR1 as MGHDK and CDR2 as SYGVNS. V lost 3 bases to trimming and J lost 4 bases, with 9 bases between them. The CDR3 bases are TGTGCCAGCAGTGACGTGGGGGCCTATGGCTACACCTTC. Translating it yields CASSDVGAYGYTF.